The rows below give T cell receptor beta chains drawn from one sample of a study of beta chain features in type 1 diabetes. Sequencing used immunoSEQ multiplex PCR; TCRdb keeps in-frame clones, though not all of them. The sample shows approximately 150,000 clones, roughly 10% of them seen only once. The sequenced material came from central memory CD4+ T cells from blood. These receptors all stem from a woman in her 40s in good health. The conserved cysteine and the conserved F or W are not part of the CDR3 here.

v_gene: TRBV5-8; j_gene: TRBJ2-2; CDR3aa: ASSWGQIHTGELF
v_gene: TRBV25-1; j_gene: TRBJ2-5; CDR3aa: ASTDLAGAEGTQY
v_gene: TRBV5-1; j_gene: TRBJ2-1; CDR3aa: ASSLEPKGGQEQF
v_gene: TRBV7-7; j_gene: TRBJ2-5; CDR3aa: ASSPGTRGQETQY
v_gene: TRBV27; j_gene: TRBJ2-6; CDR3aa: ASSTGGTSGGAVGANVLT
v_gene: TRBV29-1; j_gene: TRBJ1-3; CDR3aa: SVESGNRGHEGNTIY
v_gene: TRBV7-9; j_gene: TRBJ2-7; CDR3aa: ASSLGQGVY
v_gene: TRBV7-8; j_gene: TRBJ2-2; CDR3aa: ASSPRQSGPNTGELF
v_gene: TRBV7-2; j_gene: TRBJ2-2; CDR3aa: ASSLVLGGFNGELF
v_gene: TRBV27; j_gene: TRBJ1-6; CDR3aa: ASSLEGRGHSPLH
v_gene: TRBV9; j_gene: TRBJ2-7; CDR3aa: ASSVGQGLGEQY
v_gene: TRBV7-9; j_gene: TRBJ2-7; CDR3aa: ASSLSAGTGYEQY
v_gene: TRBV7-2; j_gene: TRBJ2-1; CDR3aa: ASSPHRGNEQF
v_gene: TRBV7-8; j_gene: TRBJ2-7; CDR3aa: ASSLAQTSGGITYEQY
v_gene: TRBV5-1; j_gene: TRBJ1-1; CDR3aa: ASSGAGEAF
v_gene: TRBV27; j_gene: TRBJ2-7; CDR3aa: ASSPAGTVTDEQY
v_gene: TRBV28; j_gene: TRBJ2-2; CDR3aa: ASSLKRGANTGELF